This is a list of T cell receptor beta chains from one sample in a study of cytomegalovirus exposure and HLA in healthy donors. The table came from immunoSEQ multiplex PCR; TCRdb's copy has only in-frame clones and leaves some out. The sample holds about 130,000 clones, approximately 80% seen once. The material sequenced was PBMCs. Every receptor here comes from a woman between 35 and 50 years old in good health and CMV-seropositive. Both conserved end residues are part of each CDR3. A D gene is named only where the DNA matches it firmly. Rows may omit the clone size; those that give it use once, few, many or a size class.

j_gene	v_gene	d_gene	abundance	CDR3nt	CDR3aa
TRBJ2-5	TRBV6-5	NA	NA	TGTGCCAGCAGTTCTAGGACGGGGAAGGAGACCCAGTACTTC	CASSSRTGKETQYF
TRBJ2-3	TRBV9	TRBD2	NA	TGTGCCAGCAGCACGGGACTAGCGGGAGTCGGAGATACGCAGTATTTT	CASSTGLAGVGDTQYF
TRBJ2-1	TRBV5-4	TRBD2	NA	TGTGCCAGCAGCTTTAGACTAGCGGGAGATTTTGATGAGCAGTTCTTC	CASSFRLAGDFDEQFF
TRBJ2-7	TRBV7-3	NA	NA	TGTGCCAGCAGCCCTGGGTGGGGGCAGAGTCAGTACTTC	CASSPGWGQSQYF
TRBJ2-7	TRBV25-1	TRBD1	NA	TGTGCCAGCAGTGGCCCAGGACAGGGCAAGCAGTACTTC	CASSGPGQGKQYF
TRBJ1-1	TRBV30	NA	NA	TGTGCCTGGAGTGTACCAGGCACGAACACTGAAGCTTTCTTT	CAWSVPGTNTEAFF
TRBJ2-5	TRBV28	NA	few	TGTGCCAGCAGTTTAGGGGGAGGGGGGCAAGAGACCCAGTACTTC	CASSLGGGGQETQYF
TRBJ2-4	TRBV2	TRBD1	NA	TGTGCCAGCAGTTGGGACAGGGGCCTTCTAGCCAAAAACATTCAGTACTTC	CASSWDRGLLAKNIQYF
TRBJ2-3	TRBV11-2	TRBD2	NA	TGTGCCAGCAGCTTCAATGTGGGACTAGCGAGAGATACGCAGTATTTT	CASSFNVGLARDTQYF
TRBJ1-2	TRBV28	NA	once	TGTGCCAGCAGGCTGGCCCCGCCGCTCTATGGCTACACCTTC	CASRLAPPLYGYTF
TRBJ1-1	TRBV4-1	TRBD1	many	TGCGCCAGCAGCCAAGATACGCAGGGGGCACAAAACACTGAAGCTTTCTTT	CASSQDTQGAQNTEAFF
TRBJ1-2	TRBV7-9	NA	once	TGTGCCAGCAGCCCAGAAGGGGGATATGGCTACACCTTC	CASSPEGGYGYTF
TRBJ1-5	TRBV6-5	TRBD1	NA	TGTGCCAGCAGTGCAGGACAGGGGCTAAATCAGCCCCAGCATTTT	CASSAGQGLNQPQHF
TRBJ2-1	TRBV19	TRBD2	NA	TGTGCCAGTAGTCCCAGCGGGATTGAGCAGTTCTTC	CASSPSGIEQFF
TRBJ2-7	TRBV19	TRBD2	once	TGTGCCAGTAGTCAAACCGGGACTAGTTTTTCGTACCACGAGCAGTACTTC	CASSQTGTSFSYHEQYF
TRBJ2-5	TRBV5-1	TRBD2	NA	TGCGCCAGCAGTGACGGACTAGCAGGAGAGACCCAGTACTTC	CASSDGLAGETQYF
TRBJ2-1	TRBV6-5	TRBD2	NA	TGTGCCAGCAGTCTACTAGCGGGAGGAGGGGAGCAGTTCTTC	CASSLLAGGGEQFF
TRBJ2-7	TRBV2	NA	NA	TGTGCCAGCAGTGTAATAAAGGGAGGTGCGGCCGAGCAGTACTTC	CASSVIKGGAAEQYF
TRBJ1-2	TRBV5-1	NA	NA	TGCGCCAGCACCCCAGTCCACCCTAACTATGGCTACACCTTC	CASTPVHPNYGYTF
TRBJ2-1	TRBV5-4	TRBD2	once	TGTGCCAGCAGCTCGAGGACTAGCGGGAGAAGGGGTGAGCAGTTCTTC	CASSSRTSGRRGEQFF
TRBJ1-1	TRBV28	NA	NA	TGTGCCAGCAGTTTATTAAGGGGCGGACGTGGCACTGAAGCTTTCTTT	CASSLLRGGRGTEAFF
TRBJ2-4	TRBV4-1	NA	NA	TGCGCCAGCAGCCAAGATCTTAGCAGGGCGGGGAACATTCAGTACTTC	CASSQDLSRAGNIQYF
TRBJ2-1	TRBV19	TRBD2	NA	TGTGCCAGTAGTATGGAGACTAGCTACGACAATGAGCAGTTCTTC	CASSMETSYDNEQFF
TRBJ2-7	TRBV27	TRBD2	NA	TGTGCCAGCAGTTTATCGACTAGCACCTCCTACGAGCAGTACTTC	CASSLSTSTSYEQYF
TRBJ2-1	TRBV5-1	TRBD1	NA	TGCGCCAGCAGCCCTGCTCCGGGACAGGGTCTCAATGAGCAGTTCTTC	CASSPAPGQGLNEQFF
TRBJ1-3	TRBV29-1	NA	NA	TGCAGCGTTGACGCAGGGGGAAACACCATATATTTT	CSVDAGGNTIYF
TRBJ1-2	TRBV5-6	NA	once	TGTGCCAGCAGCTTAGTCTCGTCCCAGGGCTACACCTTC	CASSLVSSQGYTF
TRBJ2-5	TRBV4-2	TRBD2	NA	TGTGCCAGCAGCCAAGAGATTAGCGGGAGGGCCGAGACCCAGTACTTC	CASSQEISGRAETQYF
TRBJ2-1	TRBV12-2	NA	NA	TGTGCAAGTCGCTTGCCGACTGACTACAATGAGCAGTTCTTC	CASRLPTDYNEQFF
TRBJ2-1	TRBV7-2	NA	once	TGTGCCAGCAGCCCCCTGGACTATAACAATGAGCAGTTCTTC	CASSPLDYNNEQFF
TRBJ2-7	TRBV29-1	NA	few	TGCAGCGTTACGTTGTCGGTCGTCCCCTACGAGCAGTACTTC	CSVTLSVVPYEQYF
TRBJ2-7	TRBV2	NA	NA	TGTGCCAGCAGTGTTAGCTCCTACGAGCAGTACTTC	CASSVSSYEQYF
TRBJ2-1	TRBV5-1	TRBD2	NA	TGCGCCAGCAGCCTACGGACTAGCGCTAACAATGAGCAGTTCTTC	CASSLRTSANNEQFF
TRBJ2-7	TRBV19	TRBD2	NA	TGTGCCAGTAGTAGCGTAGCGGGAAGCTACGAGCAGTACTTC	CASSSVAGSYEQYF
TRBJ2-3	TRBV2	NA	medium-sized	TGTGCCAGCAGTGAAGAAGCAGGGAGGGATACGCAGTATTTT	CASSEEAGRDTQYF
TRBJ1-5	TRBV2	NA	NA	TGTGCCAGCAGTGCACAGCCACAAGCCCAGCATTTT	CASSAQPQAQHF
TRBJ1-2	TRBV11-2	NA	NA	TGTGCCAGCAGCTTAGGGACAGTATACACCTTC	CASSLGTVYTF
TRBJ2-7	TRBV6-5	TRBD1	NA	TGTGCCAGCAGCCGACAGGGAACCTACGAGCAGTACTTC	CASSRQGTYEQYF
TRBJ2-3	TRBV5-1	TRBD2	NA	TGCGCCAGCAGACCGACTAGCGGGAGGGCCACAGATACGCAGTATTTT	CASRPTSGRATDTQYF
TRBJ2-7	TRBV7-9	TRBD1	once	TGTGCCAGCATCCCCCTGTCGGACAGGGTCTACGAGCAGTACTTC	CASIPLSDRVYEQYF
TRBJ2-1	TRBV5-4	TRBD2	NA	TGTGCCAGCAGGTCTAGCGGGAGCTCCTACAATGAGCAGTTCTTC	CASRSSGSSYNEQFF
TRBJ1-6	TRBV27	TRBD1	few	TGTGCCAGCAGTACCCACCCGGACAGGGTTTCCTATAATTCACCCCTCCACTTT	CASSTHPDRVSYNSPLHF
TRBJ2-7	TRBV28	TRBD2	NA	TGTGCCAGCAGACCTGCCTCAGCGGGGGTAAGCTACGAGCAGTACTTC	CASRPASAGVSYEQYF
TRBJ2-7	TRBV21-1	NA	NA	TGTGCCAGCAGCAAAGCGTTTTGTACCAGCGGCTGTTACGAGCAGTACTTC	CASSKAFCTSGCYEQYF
TRBJ2-2	TRBV5-4	TRBD2	NA	TGTGCCAGCTCTAGCGGATATTCCACCGGGGAGCTGTTTTTT	CASSSGYSTGELFF
TRBJ1-2	TRBV29-1	NA	NA	TGCAGCTGTAGAAACAGGGATGCGAACTATGGCTACACCTTC	CSCRNRDANYGYTF
TRBJ2-3	TRBV5-1	NA	NA	TGCGCCAGCAGCTTGGGGGGCAGCAGCAATACGCAGTATTTT	CASSLGGSSNTQYF
TRBJ1-2	TRBV6-5	NA	NA	TGTGCCAGCAGTTACTCAGGGGGAGGCTACACCTTC	CASSYSGGGYTF
TRBJ2-3	TRBV4-1	NA	few	TGCGCCAGCAGCCAAGCGGGAGTGGGCACAGATACGCAGTATTTT	CASSQAGVGTDTQYF
TRBJ2-7	TRBV7-8	NA	NA	TGTGCCAGCAGCTTAGGCAGGGCCTACGAGCAGTACTTC	CASSLGRAYEQYF
TRBJ2-5	TRBV9	TRBD2	NA	TGTGCCAGCAGCGTAAACAGCGGGAGGGGAGGCGGGACCCAGTACTTC	CASSVNSGRGGGTQYF
TRBJ2-1	TRBV28	NA	NA	TGTGCCAGCAGTCCCCATACTATTGAGCAGTTCTTC	CASSPHTIEQFF
TRBJ2-7	TRBV11-2	TRBD1	once	TGTGCCAGCAGCTTAGCGGGCGGACAGGTCTACGAGCAGTACTTC	CASSLAGGQVYEQYF
TRBJ2-6	TRBV4-1	NA	NA	TGCGCCAGCAGCCAAGAAGGGGTCGGCTCTGGGGCCAACGTCCTGACTTTC	CASSQEGVGSGANVLTF
TRBJ2-6	TRBV7-9	NA	NA	TGTGCCAGCAGTATCACTGTTAGCTCTGGGGCCAACGTCCTGACTTTC	CASSITVSSGANVLTF
TRBJ2-5	TRBV5-4	NA	NA	TGTGCCAGCAGCCAAGGGGGTAACCACGGCCAAGAGACCCAGTACTTC	CASSQGGNHGQETQYF
TRBJ1-1	TRBV5-1	NA	NA	TGCGCCAGCAGCCGGGGGTTAACAGGGAACACTGAAGCTTTCTTT	CASSRGLTGNTEAFF